The T cell receptor beta chain under discussion was sequenced for a study of T cell clonotyping in hematopoietic cell transplantation. Whole-study findings and limits: Pathologically expanded recipient clonotypes increased progressively from day 30 to day 180 as diversity fell. Without cell sorting, CD4 versus CD8 contributions remain unresolved. Broader posttransplant TCR repertoire diversity was predicted by graft donor and pretransplant recipient Inverse Simpson Index values.

Per the germline V gene, CDR1 is SQVTM and CDR2 is ANQGSEA. This CDR3 has 10 amino acids. The ends were cut back, 1 base at V and 8 bases at J, with 5 bases in the middle. Using immunoSEQ multiplex PCR, the repertoire was profiled, and TCRdb retains in-frame clones only, with some absent. The sample includes about 2,200 clones, 82% seen only once; the top ten take 6.1%. This clone has a handful of counts. Antigen specificity is unknown. The rearrangement joins TRBV29-1 to TRBJ1-2; no clear D gene. This specimen consisted of PBMCs, obtained 100 days after allogeneic stem cell transplant. This sequence originates from a male patient in his fifties or sixties who had an allogeneic stem cell transplant from a related donor, so the T cells may come from the graft donor. Some clones in this sample may be carry-over from other donors' samples. The CDR3 is CSVEGFGYTF. The CDR3 nucleotides read TGCAGCGTTGAAGGGTTCGGCTACACCTTC.